The clone carrying this TCR beta chain was seen at least ten times. The antigen remains undetermined. The CDR3 spans 13 residues. Germline assignment: CDR1 ENHRY and CDR2 SYGVKD. V dropped 6 bases and J dropped 3 bases, with 11 bases sitting between them. A single record per CDR3 protein comes from TCRdb applying MiXCR to the 5' RACE reads. The repertoire consists of some 120,000 distinct CDR3 sequences, with under 8.5% occurring once and the leading ten covering roughly 2.5%. These data are taken from a study of T cells after yellow fever vaccination. Regarding the study as a whole: Re-detected after boosting: most primary clones, 96% of CD4 and roughly 90% of CD8. The bulk population could contribute abundant contaminating clonotypes to FACS-sorted repertoires.

The chain joins TRBV10-3 to TRBJ1-1; D is undetermined. Sequencing was performed on CD4+ T cells sorted from PBMCs, taken 10 to 11 days after the first yellow fever vaccination. The sequence was obtained from a man aged 18 to 29 who received the YFV17D yellow fever vaccine. The CDR3 loop is CAISQDGDTEAFF. Written as DNA, the CDR3 is TGTGCCATCAGCCAGGACGGGGACACTGAAGCTTTCTTT.